The T cell receptor (beta chain) under discussion was sequenced for a study of blood T cell repertoires in COVID-19. Study-wide context: PBMCs, B-cell-depleted T cells, or T cells provided the cDNA or gDNA that made up the material.

Per the study methods: Reference gene primers were amplified, and this amplification served to estimate nucleated cell counts. The repertoire was sequenced with immunoSEQ multiplex PCR; TCRdb's copy has only in-frame clones and lacks some. D and trimming were read from the DNA, whereas the V and J calls and clone size are those reported in that table. The sample records around 260,000 clones, approximately 92% being singletons. This clone was recorded only once. The trim removed 3 bases at V and 1 base at J, leaving 9 bases unmatched. This CDR3 has 17 residues. From germline, CDR1 is SGDLS and CDR2 YYNGEE. Two negative PCRs, clearance, or symptom resolution had been documented for recovered Cohort 3 donors.

The chain combines TRBV9 with TRBJ2-1, with 8 bases aligning to TRBD2. This TCR came from a woman aged 25-40 years who had recovered from COVID-19. Sample: PBMCs or T cells enriched from blood (not recorded which). The DNA of the CDR3 is TGTGCCAGCAGCGGCGGGGGAGCGGGAGTTTCCTACAATGAGCAGTTCTTC. Protein product: CASSGGGAGVSYNEQFF.